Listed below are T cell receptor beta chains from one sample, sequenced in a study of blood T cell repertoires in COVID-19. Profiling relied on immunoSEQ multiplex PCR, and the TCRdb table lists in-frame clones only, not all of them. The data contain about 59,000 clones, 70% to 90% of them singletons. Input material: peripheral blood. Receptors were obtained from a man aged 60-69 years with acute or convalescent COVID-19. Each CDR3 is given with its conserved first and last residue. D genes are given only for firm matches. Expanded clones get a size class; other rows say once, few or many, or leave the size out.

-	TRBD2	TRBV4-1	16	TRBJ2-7	TGCGCCAGCAGATACTCCGGGACTAGCGGGCCCTACGAGCAGTACTTC	CASRYSGTSGPYEQYF
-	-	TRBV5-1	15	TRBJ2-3	TGCGCCAGCAGCTTTATGGCGGGGAGCACAGATACGCAGTATTTT	CASSFMAGSTDTQYF
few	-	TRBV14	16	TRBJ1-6	TGTGCCAGCAGCCAAGACCGATGGGGGGATAATTCACCCCTCCACTTT	CASSQDRWGDNSPLHF
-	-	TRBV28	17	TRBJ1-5	TGTGCCAGCAGTTTGGAGGGCAGGGCGGTTTCCAATCAGCCCCAGCATTTT	CASSLEGRAVSNQPQHF
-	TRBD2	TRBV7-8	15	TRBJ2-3	TGTGCCAGCAGTCGTAATCGGGGGGGGACAGATACGCAGTATTTT	CASSRNRGGTDTQYF
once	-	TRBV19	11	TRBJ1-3	TGTGCCTCTCTTGAGGAAAACACCATATATTTT	CASLEENTIYF
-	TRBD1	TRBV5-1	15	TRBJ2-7	TGCGCCAGCAGCAAAATACAGGGGACCTCCTACGAGCAGTACTTC	CASSKIQGTSYEQYF
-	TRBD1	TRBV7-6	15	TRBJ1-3	TGTGCCAGCAGACGAACAGGGGCTCACAGGGACACCATATATTTT	CASRRTGAHRDTIYF
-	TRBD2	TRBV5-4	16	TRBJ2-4	TGTGCCAGCAGCCCCGAGATTTCAGCGGGGGTAAACATTCAGTACTTC	CASSPEISAGVNIQYF
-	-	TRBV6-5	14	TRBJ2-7	TGTGCCAGCACTCTGACAGGTAGCTCCTACGAGCAGTACTTC	CASTLTGSSYEQYF
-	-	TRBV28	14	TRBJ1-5	TGTGCCAGCAGTACCTACACCAACGGGCAGCCCCAGCATTTT	CASSTYTNGQPQHF
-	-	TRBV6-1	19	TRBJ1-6	TGTGCCAGCAGTGAAGCGCGGGGTTCGGGCAGGAGCTATAATTCACCCCTCCACTTT	CASSEARGSGRSYNSPLHF
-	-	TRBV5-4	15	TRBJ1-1	TGTGCCAGCAGCTTGGCCAGGACAGTGAACACTGAAGCTTTCTTT	CASSLARTVNTEAFF
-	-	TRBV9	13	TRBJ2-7	TGTGCCAGCAGCCCCCCCAGGGTGGGGGAGCAGTACTTC	CASSPPRVGEQYF
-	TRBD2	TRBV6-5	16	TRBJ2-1	TGTGCCAGCAGTTACCGGGGGACTAGCGGTTTAAATGAGCAGTTCTTC	CASSYRGTSGLNEQFF
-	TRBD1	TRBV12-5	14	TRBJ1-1	TGTGCTAGCCAGACAGGGGCGATGAACACTGAAGCTTTCTTT	CASQTGAMNTEAFF
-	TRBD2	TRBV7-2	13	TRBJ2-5	TGTGCCAGCAGCCCTAGCGGGGGAGAGACCCAGTACTTC	CASSPSGGETQYF
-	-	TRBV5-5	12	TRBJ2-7	TGTGCCAGCAGCTGGAGCTCCTACGAGCAGTACTTC	CASSWSSYEQYF
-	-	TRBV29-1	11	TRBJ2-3	TGCAGCGTTCTGAGCACAGATACGCAGTATTTT	CSVLSTDTQYF
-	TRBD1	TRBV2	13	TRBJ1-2	TGTGCCACTTCACAGGGGCCCAACTATGGCTACACCTTC	CATSQGPNYGYTF
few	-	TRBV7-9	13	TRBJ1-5	TGTGGGATTGGGGGGGCTGCGGATCAGCCCCAGCATTTT	CGIGGAADQPQHF
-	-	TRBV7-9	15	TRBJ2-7	TGTGCCAGCAGCTTAGCGTCGGCAGGGATGAACGAGCAGTACTTC	CASSLASAGMNEQYF